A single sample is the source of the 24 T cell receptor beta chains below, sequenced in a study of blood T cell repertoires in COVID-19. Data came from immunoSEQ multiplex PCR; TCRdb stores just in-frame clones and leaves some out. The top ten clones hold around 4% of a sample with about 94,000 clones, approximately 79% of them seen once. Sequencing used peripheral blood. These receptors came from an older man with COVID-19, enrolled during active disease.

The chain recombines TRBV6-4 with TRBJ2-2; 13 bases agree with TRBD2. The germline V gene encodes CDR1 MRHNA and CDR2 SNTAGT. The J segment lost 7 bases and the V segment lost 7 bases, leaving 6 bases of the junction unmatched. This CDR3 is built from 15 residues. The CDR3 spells CASTWTSGSGGELFF. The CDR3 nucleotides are TGTGCCAGCACCTGGACTAGCGGGAGCGGCGGGGAGCTGTTTTTT.

In DNA, the CDR3 is TGTGCCAGTAGTATTGGCAGGGTTAACACTGAAGCTTTCTTT. This encodes CASSIGRVNTEAFF. This chain joins TRBV19 and TRBJ1-1, with D maybe TRBD1 (5 bases). This CDR3 contains 14 residues. CDR1 LNHDA and CDR2 SQIVND come from the germline V gene (reference sequence). V shed 3 bases and J shed 2 bases, with 10 bases lying between them. The whole variable domain, filled in from reference TRBV19 and TRBJ1-1, reads DGGITQSPKYLFRKEGQNVTLSCEQNLNHDAMYWYRQDPGQGLRLIYYSQIVNDFQKGDIAEGYSVSREKKESFPLTVTSAQKNPTAFYLCASSIGRVNTEAFFGQGTRLTVV.

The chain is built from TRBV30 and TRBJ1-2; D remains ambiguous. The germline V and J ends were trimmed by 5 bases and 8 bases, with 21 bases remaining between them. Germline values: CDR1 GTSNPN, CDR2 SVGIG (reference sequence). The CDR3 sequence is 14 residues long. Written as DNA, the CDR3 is TGTGCCTGGGTATTCCGAGGCGCCGTGAAGGGCTACACCTTC. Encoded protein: CAWVFRGAVKGYTF.

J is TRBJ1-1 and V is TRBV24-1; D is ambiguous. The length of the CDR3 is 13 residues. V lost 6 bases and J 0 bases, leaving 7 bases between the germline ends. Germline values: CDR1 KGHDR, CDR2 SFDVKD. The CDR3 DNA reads TGTGCCACCAGTACCAGAATGAACACTGAAGCTTTCTTT. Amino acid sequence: CATSTRMNTEAFF.

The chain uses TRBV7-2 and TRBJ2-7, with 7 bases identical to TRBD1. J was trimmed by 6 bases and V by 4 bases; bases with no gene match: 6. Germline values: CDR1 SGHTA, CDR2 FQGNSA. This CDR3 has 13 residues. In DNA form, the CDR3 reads TGTGCCAGCAGCTCGGGACAGAAAGGCGAGCAGTACTTC. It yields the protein CASSSGQKGEQYF.

The DNA of the CDR3 is TGTGCCAGCAGTTTATCTCACAGGTCTAGCACAGATACGCAGTATTTT. This codes for CASSLSHRSSTDTQYF. V is TRBV27 and J is TRBJ2-3, with D maybe TRBD1 (5 bases). There are 16 residues in the CDR3. CDR1 and CDR2 (germline): MNHEY, SMNVEV (reference sequence). The V and J ends lost 0 bases and 0 bases respectively, with 10 bases between them.

The CDR3 protein is CASSQVNGGGALDGYTF. The CDR3 DNA is TGTGCCAGCAGCCAAGTTAACGGGGGGGGAGCCCTGGATGGCTACACCTTC. The V call is TRBV4-2, the J call TRBJ1-2; a possible D gene is TRBD1 (5 bases). The V gene's germline CDR1 is LGHNA and CDR2 YNFKEQ. V lost 1 base and J lost 6, with 21 bases in between. The CDR3 runs to 17 residues.

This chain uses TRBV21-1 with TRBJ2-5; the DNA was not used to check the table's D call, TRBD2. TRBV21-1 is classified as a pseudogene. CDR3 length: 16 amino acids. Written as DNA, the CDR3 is TGTGCCAGCAACCGGACTAGCGGGAGGGCGTCAGAGACCCAGTACTTC. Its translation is CASNRTSGRASETQYF.

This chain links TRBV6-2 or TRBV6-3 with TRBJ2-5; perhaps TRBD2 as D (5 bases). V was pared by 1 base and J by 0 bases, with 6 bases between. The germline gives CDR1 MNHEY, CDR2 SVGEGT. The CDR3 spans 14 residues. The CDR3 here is CASSYWGDQETQYF. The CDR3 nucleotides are TGTGCCAGCAGTTACTGGGGAGACCAAGAGACCCAGTACTTC.

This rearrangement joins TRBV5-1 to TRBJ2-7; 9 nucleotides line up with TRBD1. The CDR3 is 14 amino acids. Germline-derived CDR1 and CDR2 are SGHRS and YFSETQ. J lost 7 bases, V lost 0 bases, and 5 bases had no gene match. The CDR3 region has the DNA TGCGCCAGCAGCTTGGACAGGGGGCGCGGGGAGCAGTACTTC. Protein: CASSLDRGRGEQYF.

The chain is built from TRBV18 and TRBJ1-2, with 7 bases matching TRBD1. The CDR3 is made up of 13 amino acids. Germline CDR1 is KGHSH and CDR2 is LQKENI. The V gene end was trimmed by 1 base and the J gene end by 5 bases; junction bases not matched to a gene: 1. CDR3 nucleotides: TGTGCCAGCTCACCACAACAGGGGTATGGCTACACCTTC. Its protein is CASSPQQGYGYTF. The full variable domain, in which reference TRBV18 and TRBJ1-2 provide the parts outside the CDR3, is NAGVMQNPRHLVRRRGQEARLRCSPMKGHSHVYWYRQLPEEGLKFMVYLQKENIIDESGMPKERFSAEFPKEGPSILRIQQVVRGDSAAYFCASSPQQGYGYTFGSGTRLTVV.

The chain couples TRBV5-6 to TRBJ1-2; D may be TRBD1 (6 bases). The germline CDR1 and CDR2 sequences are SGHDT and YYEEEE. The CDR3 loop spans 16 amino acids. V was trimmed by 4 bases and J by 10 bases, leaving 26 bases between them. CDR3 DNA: TGTGCCAGCAGCCTGACTAGCGGTGGGCAGGGGTTAGTCTACACCTTC. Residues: CASSLTSGGQGLVYTF.

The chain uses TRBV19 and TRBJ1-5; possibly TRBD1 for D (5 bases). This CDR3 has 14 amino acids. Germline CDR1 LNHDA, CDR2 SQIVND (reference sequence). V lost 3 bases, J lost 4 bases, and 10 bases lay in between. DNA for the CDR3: TGTGCCAGTAGTATTGGGGCAGGGAATCAGCCCCAGCATTTT. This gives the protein CASSIGAGNQPQHF.

Here the CDR3 DNA reads TGTGCCAGCAGTCCACCCGGGACAGTCATGAACACTGAAGCTTTCTTT. Amino acid sequence: CASSPPGTVMNTEAFF. This chain uses TRBV3-1 (or the pseudogene TRBV3-2) with TRBJ1-1; 7 nucleotides match TRBD1. CDR1 is LGHDT, CDR2 YNNKEL, per germline (reference sequence). Trimming took 6 bases from V and 0 from J; bases not matched to a gene: 10. The CDR3 runs to 16 residues.

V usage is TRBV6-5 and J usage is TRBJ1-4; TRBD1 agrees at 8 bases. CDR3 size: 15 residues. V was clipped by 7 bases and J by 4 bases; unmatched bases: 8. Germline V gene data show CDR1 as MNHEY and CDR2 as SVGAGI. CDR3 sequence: CASTSRTGNNEKLFF. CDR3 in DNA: TGTGCCAGCACCTCCCGGACAGGGAATAATGAAAAACTGTTTTTT.

The CDR3 nucleotides read TGTGCCAGCAGCTTGGGCCAGGCTCGCGGCTACACCTTC. This sequence encodes CASSLGQARGYTF. The V gene is TRBV5-5, the J gene TRBJ1-2; D is ambiguous. CDR3 length: 13 amino acids. V was shortened by 0 bases and J by 8 bases, with 11 bases between the two germline ends. CDR1 SGHKS and CDR2 YYEKEE come from the germline V gene (reference sequence).

CDR3 coding DNA: TGTGCCAGCAGTGATGCCGGACAGGGCTATGGCTACACCTTC. Protein: CASSDAGQGYGYTF. The chain links TRBV6-4 to TRBJ1-2; 8 bases align to TRBD1. The length of the CDR3 is 14 residues. The ends lost 3 bases at V and 4 bases at J; junction bases unmatched: 4. The germline gives CDR1 MRHNA, CDR2 SNTAGT.

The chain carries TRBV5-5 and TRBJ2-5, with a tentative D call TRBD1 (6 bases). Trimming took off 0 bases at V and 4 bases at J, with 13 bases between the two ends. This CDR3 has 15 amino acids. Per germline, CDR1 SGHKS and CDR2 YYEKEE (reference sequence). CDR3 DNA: TGTGCCAGCAGCTTGGTAGGGACACAGATAGAGACCCAGTACTTC. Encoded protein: CASSLVGTQIETQYF.

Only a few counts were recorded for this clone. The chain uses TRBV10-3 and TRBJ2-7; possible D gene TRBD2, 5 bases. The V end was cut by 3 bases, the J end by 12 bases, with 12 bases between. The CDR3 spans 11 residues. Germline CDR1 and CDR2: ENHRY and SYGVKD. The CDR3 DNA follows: TGTGCCATCAGTGACGGGGTTTACTGGTACTTC. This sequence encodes CAISDGVYWYF.

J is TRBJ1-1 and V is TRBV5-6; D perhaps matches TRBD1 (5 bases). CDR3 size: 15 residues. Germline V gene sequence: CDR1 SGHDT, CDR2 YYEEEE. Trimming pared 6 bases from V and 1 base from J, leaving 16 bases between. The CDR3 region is CASTDSSGGNTEAFF. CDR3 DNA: TGTGCCAGCACCGATTCTTCGGGGGGGAACACTGAAGCTTTCTTT.

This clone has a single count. The CDR3 here is CASSQESTLREKLFF. In DNA, the CDR3 is TGCGCCAGCAGCCAAGAGAGCACGCTCAGGGAAAAACTGTTTTTT. The gene calls are TRBV4-3 and TRBJ1-4; D uncertain. From germline, CDR1 is LGHNA and CDR2 YSLEER. The CDR3 runs to 15 residues. The V and J ends lost 0 bases and 8 bases respectively, with 13 bases between them.

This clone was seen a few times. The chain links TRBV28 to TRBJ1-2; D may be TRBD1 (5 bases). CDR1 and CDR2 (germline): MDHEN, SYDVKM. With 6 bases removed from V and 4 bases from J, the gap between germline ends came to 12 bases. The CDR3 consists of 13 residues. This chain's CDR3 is CASRQDTGYGYTF. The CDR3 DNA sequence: TGTGCCAGCAGACAGGACACCGGCTATGGCTACACCTTC.

This CDR3 reads CASRHRSYEQYF. The CDR3 nucleotides are TGTGCCAGCAGGCACAGGTCCTACGAGCAGTACTTC. This sequence joins TRBV27 and TRBJ2-7; D possibly corresponds to TRBD1 (5 bases). Deletions cut 6 bases from V and 1 base from J, with 7 bases between. The V gene's germline CDR1 is MNHEY and CDR2 SMNVEV (reference sequence). The CDR3 has 12 residues.

For the CDR3, the DNA is TGTGCCAGCAGCTTGAGTCGGGAAAGCACAGATACGCAGTATTTT. Protein product: CASSLSRESTDTQYF. The chain joins TRBV7-3 to TRBJ2-3, with D maybe TRBD2 (5 bases). V was shortened by 3 bases and J by 0 bases, with 10 bases between the two germline ends. The CDR3 spans 15 residues. CDR1 and CDR2 (germline): SGHTA, FQGTGA.